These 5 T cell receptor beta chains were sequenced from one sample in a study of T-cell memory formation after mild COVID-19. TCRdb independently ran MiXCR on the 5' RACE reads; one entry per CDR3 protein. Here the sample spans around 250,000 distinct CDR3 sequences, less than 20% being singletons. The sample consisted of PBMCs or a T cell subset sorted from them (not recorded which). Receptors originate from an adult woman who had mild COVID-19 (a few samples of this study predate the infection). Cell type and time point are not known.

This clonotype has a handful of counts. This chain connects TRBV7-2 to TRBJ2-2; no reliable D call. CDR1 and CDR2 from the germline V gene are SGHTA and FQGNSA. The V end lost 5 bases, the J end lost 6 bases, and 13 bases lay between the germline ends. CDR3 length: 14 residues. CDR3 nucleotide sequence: TGTGCCAGCAGCGAGCACGGAGTCCCCGGGGAGCTGTTTTTT. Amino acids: CASSEHGVPGELFF.

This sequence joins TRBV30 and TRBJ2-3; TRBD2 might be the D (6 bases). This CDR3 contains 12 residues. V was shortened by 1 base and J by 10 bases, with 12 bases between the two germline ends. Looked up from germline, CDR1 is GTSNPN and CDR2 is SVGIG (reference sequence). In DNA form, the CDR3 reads TGTGCCTGGAGTGAAGCGGGTGGTCCGCAGTATTTT. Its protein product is CAWSEAGGPQYF.

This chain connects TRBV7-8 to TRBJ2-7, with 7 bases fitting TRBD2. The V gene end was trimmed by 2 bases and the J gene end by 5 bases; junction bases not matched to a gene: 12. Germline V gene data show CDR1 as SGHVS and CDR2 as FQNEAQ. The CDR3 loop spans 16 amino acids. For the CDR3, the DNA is TGTGCCAGCAGCTTAAGGCTAGCGGTGCTCCCCCACGAGCAGTACTTC. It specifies CASSLRLAVLPHEQYF.

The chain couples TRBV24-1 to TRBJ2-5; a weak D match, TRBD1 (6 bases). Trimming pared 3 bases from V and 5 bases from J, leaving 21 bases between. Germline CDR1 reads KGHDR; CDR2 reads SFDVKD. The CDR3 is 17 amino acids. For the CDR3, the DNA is TGTGCCACCAGTGATCCGGCGGAACAGGGCGTGGGGGAGACCCAGTACTTC. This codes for CATSDPAEQGVGETQYF.

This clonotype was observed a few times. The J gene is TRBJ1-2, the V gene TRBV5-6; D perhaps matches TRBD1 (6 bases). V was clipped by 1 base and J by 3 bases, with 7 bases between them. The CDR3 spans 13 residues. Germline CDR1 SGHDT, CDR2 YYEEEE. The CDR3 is CASSLPGDYGYTF. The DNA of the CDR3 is TGTGCCAGCAGCTTGCCAGGGGACTATGGCTACACCTTC.